This T cell receptor beta chain was identified in a study of blood T cell repertoires in COVID-19. Study context: Researchers got acute and convalescent COVID-19 samples from the United States, Italy and Spain. Sources were T cells, B-cell-depleted T cells, or PBMCs; the material itself was cDNA or gDNA.

Trimming at V came to 1 base and at J to 1 base, leaving 3 bases not matched to a gene. Germline V gene lookup returns CDR1 MNHEY and CDR2 SMNVEV (reference sequence). The CDR3 consists of 15 residues. In the original analysis: The assay estimated nucleated cells by amplifying reference gene primers. TCRdb's table, derived via immunoSEQ multiplex PCR, lists solely in-frame clones and lacks some. V, J and clone size are taken as reported in that table, and D and trimming were inferred from the DNA itself. The sample carries fewer than 130,000 clones, around 76% recorded once. This sequence was found in a woman older than 75 with acute or convalescent COVID-19. The sample comprised peripheral blood. This chain connects TRBV27 to TRBJ1-1, with 7 bases matching TRBD1. The CDR3 sequence is CASSLWGTANTEAFF. DNA of the CDR3: TGTGCCAGCAGTTTATGGGGGACAGCGAACACTGAAGCTTTCTTT.